The 2 T cell receptor beta chains below all came from one sample that was sequenced in a study of blood T cell repertoires in COVID-19. Here immunoSEQ multiplex PCR was the method, and the copy in TCRdb shows in-frame clones only, minus some. The sample carries approximately 180,000 clones, 70% to 90% recorded once. Source material: peripheral blood. These receptor sequences come from a man in his forties with active or convalescent COVID-19.

The chain uses TRBV27 and TRBJ1-4; D unclear. Trimming stripped 0 bases from V and 8 bases from J, with 10 bases between. The CDR3 spans 14 residues. From germline, CDR1 is MNHEY and CDR2 SMNVEV (reference sequence). CDR3 in amino acids: CASSLSGFGEKLFF. As DNA, the CDR3 is TGTGCCAGCAGTTTATCCGGGTTTGGGGAAAAACTGTTTTTT.

V gene TRBV6-2 or TRBV6-3 combines with J gene TRBJ2-7, with TRBD2 matching 7 bases. V lost 6 bases, J lost 3 bases, and 14 bases stayed unmatched. Germline V gene data show CDR1 as MNHEY and CDR2 as SVGEGT. The CDR3 covers 16 residues. DNA for the CDR3: TGTGCCAGCAGCCCCCATTCGGGGGGACGCGTCTACGAGCAGTACTTC. The encoded protein is CASSPHSGGRVYEQYF.